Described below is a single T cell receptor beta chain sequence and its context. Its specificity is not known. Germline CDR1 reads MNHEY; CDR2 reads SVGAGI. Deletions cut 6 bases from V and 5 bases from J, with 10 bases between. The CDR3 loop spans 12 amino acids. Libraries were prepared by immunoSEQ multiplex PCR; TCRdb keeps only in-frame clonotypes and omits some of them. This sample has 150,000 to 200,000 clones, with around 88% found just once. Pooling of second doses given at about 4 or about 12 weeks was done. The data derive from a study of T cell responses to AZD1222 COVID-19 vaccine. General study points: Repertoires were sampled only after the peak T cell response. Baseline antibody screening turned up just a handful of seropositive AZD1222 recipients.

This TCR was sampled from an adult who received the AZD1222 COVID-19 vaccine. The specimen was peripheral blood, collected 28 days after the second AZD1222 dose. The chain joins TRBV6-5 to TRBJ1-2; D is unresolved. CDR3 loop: CASSGPSYGYTF. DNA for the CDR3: TGTGCCAGCAGCGGGCCTTCTTATGGCTACACCTTC.